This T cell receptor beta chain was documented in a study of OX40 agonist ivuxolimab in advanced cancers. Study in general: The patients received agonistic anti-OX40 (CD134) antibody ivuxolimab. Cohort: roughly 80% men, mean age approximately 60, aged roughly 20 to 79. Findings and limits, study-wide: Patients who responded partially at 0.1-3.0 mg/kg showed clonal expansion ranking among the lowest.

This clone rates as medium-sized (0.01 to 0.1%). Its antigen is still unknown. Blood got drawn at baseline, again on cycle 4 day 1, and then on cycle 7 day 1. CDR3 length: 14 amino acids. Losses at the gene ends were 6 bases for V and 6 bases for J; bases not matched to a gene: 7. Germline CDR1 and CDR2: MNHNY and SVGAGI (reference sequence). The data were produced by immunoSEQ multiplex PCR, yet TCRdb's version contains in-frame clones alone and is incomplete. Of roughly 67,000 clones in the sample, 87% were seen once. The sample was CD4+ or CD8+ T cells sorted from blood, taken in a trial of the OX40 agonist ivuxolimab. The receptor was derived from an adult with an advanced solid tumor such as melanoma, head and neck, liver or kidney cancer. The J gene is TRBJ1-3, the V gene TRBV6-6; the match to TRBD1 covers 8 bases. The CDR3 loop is CASRKTGEINTIYF. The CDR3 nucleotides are TGTGCCAGCAGGAAGACAGGGGAGATAAACACCATATATTTT.